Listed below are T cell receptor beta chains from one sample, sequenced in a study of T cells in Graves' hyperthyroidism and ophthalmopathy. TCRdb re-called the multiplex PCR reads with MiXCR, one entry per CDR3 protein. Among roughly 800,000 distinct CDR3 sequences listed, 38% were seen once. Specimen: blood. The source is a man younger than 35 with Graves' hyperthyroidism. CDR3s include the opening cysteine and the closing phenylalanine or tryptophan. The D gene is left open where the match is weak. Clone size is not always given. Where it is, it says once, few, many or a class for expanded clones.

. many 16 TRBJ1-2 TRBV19 CASSGEGFGTSYGYTF TGTGCCAGTAGTGGGGAGGGGTTTGGGACTTCCTATGGCTACACCTTC
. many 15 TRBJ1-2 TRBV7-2 CASSLARLFNYGYTF TGTGCCAGCAGCTTAGCTAGGCTGTTTAACTATGGCTACACCTTC
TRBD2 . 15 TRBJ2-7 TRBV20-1 CSARGAGLSSYEQYF TGCAGTGCTAGAGGAGCGGGACTATCCTCCTACGAGCAGTACTTC
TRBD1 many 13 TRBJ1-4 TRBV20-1 CSASPGGNEKLFF TGCAGTGCTAGTCCAGGGGGCAATGAAAAACTGTTTTTT
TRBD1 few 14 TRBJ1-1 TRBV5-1 CASSWGTGSTEAFF TGCGCCAGCAGCTGGGGGACAGGAAGCACTGAAGCTTTCTTT
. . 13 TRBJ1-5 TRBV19 CASVAAFDQPQHF TGTGCCAGTGTTGCGGCTTTCGATCAGCCCCAGCATTTT
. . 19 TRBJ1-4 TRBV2 CASSFSATGVPATNEKLFF TGTGCCAGCAGTTTCAGCGCGACAGGCGTCCCAGCAACTAATGAAAAACTGTTTTTT
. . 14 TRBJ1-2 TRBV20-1 CSARDQGGDYGYTF TGCAGTGCTAGAGATCAAGGGGGTGACTATGGCTACACCTTC
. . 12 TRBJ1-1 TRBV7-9 CASSLIPGEAFF TGTGCCAGCAGCTTAATACCGGGTGAAGCTTTCTTT
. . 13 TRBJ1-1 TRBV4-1 CASSQAGTTEAFF TGCGCCAGCAGCCAAGCAGGGACCACTGAAGCTTTCTTT
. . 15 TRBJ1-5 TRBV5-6 CASSLMDEIARPQHF TGTGCCAGCAGCTTAATGGACGAAATCGCGCGACCCCAGCATTTT
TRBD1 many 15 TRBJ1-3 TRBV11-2 CASSPRDSSGNTIYF TGTGCCAGCAGCCCACGGGACAGCTCTGGAAACACCATATATTTT
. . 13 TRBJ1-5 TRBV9 CASSPPPSVAQHF TGTGCCAGCAGTCCCCCCCCCTCTGTGGCCCAGCATTTT
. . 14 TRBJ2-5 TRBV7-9 CASSLAGHAETQYF TGTGCCAGCAGCTTAGCGGGACACGCCGAGACCCAGTACTTC
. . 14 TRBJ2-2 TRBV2 CASRSVPNTGELFF TGTGCCAGCCGCAGCGTCCCGAACACCGGGGAGCTGTTTTTT
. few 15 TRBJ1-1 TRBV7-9 CASSLRTQPGTEAFF TGTGCCAGCAGCTTGAGGACACAGCCGGGGACTGAAGCTTTCTTT
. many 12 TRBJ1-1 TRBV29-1 CSVGEIDTEAFF TGCAGCGTTGGAGAGATCGACACTGAAGCTTTCTTT
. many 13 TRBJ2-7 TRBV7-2 CASSLEYGDEQYF TGTGCCAGCAGCTTAGAGTATGGGGACGAGCAGTACTTC
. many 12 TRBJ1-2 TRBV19 CASSEHREGYTF TGTGCCAGTAGTGAGCACAGGGAAGGCTACACCTTC
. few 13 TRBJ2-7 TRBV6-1 CASGNRQPYEQYF TGTGCCAGCGGCAATCGACAGCCCTACGAGCAGTACTTC
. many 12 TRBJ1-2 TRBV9 CASSPATGGYTF TGTGCCAGCAGCCCCGCGACAGGCGGCTACACCTTC
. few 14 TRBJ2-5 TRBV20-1 CSAISPPTQETQYF TGCAGTGCTATATCCCCGCCGACCCAAGAGACCCAGTACTTC
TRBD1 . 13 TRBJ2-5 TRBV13 CASSFGTGGTQYF TGTGCCAGCAGCTTTGGGACAGGGGGGACCCAGTACTTC